This TCR beta chain was observed in a study of blood T cells in healthy people across ages. Overall study findings and caveats: Diversity was estimated from one million T cells, and these estimates were considered underestimates. Older age went with lower TCR beta diversity per million T cells, in a roughly linear way.

Next came a second PCR, run for about 7 to 12 cycles, which used a sample-barcoded 5' primer along with a J-beta primer mix. From the 5' RACE reads, TCRdb called clonotypes with MiXCR, one entry per CDR3 protein. The sample shows about 1 million distinct CDR3 sequences, under 45% of them seen only once. Trimming took off 0 bases at V and 4 bases at J, with 18 bases between the two ends. Germline CDR1 reads LGHDT; CDR2 reads YNNKEL (reference sequence). The CDR3 loop spans 17 amino acids. This clonotype occurred a few times. Antigen specificity is unknown. This sequence joins TRBV3-1 and TRBJ2-5; a weak D match, TRBD2 (6 bases). The sample taken for sequencing was blood. The source of this sequence is a woman aged 55-69 years in good health. For the CDR3, the DNA is TGTGCCAGCAGCCAAGATCTGGTCGGGAGTGGGGGAGAGACCCAGTACTTC. Translating gives CASSQDLVGSGGETQYF.